This passage covers 27 T cell receptor beta chains from one sample sequenced in a study of T cell responses to AZD1222 COVID-19 vaccine (dated by TCRdb to 2020 to 2022). Interpreted using the paper, the time point label stands for: baseline before first vaccination. Library construction relied on the immunoSEQ multiplex PCR assay. The immuneACCESS repertoire file appears here via TCRdb, limited to in-frame rearrangements. These files lack a portion of the clones; in checked studies, under half of the deficit traces to unresolved V genes, and the cause of the others is not known. This sample is represented by approximately 88,000 clones; more than 75% of them were singletons. The biggest ten clones account for around 21% of the sample. The input for sequencing was peripheral blood, taken on day 0 of AZD1222 vaccination. The source of these receptors is an adult in good health.

This clone was seen just once. This sequence joins TRBV5-1 and TRBJ2-5; the match to TRBD1 covers 8 bases. The CDR3 loop spans 15 amino acids. The germline V gene has CDR1 SGHRS and CDR2 YFSETQ. V lost 4 bases, J lost 2 bases, and 7 bases stayed unmatched. The CDR3 reads CASSDGTGWQETQYF. CDR3 nucleotides: TGCGCCAGCAGCGATGGGACAGGATGGCAAGAGACCCAGTACTTC.

The V gene is TRBV28, the J gene TRBJ2-3; 8 nucleotides match TRBD2. The length of the CDR3 is 14 residues. After removal of 5 bases from V and 1 base from J, the junction contained 2 bases not matched to a gene. CDR1 is MDHEN, CDR2 SYDVKM, per germline. The CDR3 region is CASSAGGGTDTQYF. DNA of the CDR3: TGTGCCAGCAGTGCGGGGGGCGGCACAGATACGCAGTATTTT.

The rearrangement uses TRBV27 and TRBJ2-7; 7 nucleotides align to TRBD2. V trimming: 6 bases; J trimming: 5 bases; junction bases outside the gene matches: 7. CDR1 is MNHEY and CDR2 is SMNVEV in the germline V gene (reference sequence). There are 13 residues in the CDR3. In DNA, the CDR3 is TGTGCCAGCAGCGCTTGGGGGAGGGACGAGCAGTACTTC. Encoded protein: CASSAWGRDEQYF.

The V call is TRBV3-1 (or the pseudogene TRBV3-2), the J call TRBJ2-3, with 8 bases that match TRBD2. V shed 0 bases, J shed 4 bases, and the junction held 3 bases outside the gene matches. Germline CDR1 is LGHDT and CDR2 is YNNKEL (reference sequence). There are 15 residues in the CDR3. This chain's CDR3 is CASSQEGTSADTQYF. The CDR3 DNA follows: TGTGCCAGCAGCCAAGAGGGGACTAGTGCAGATACGCAGTATTTT.

The CDR3 DNA is TGTGCCAGCAGCCCCATCCCAATGGAGACCCAGTACTTC. It yields the protein CASSPIPMETQYF. The rearrangement links TRBV2 to TRBJ2-5; no clear D. Looked up from germline, CDR1 is SNHLY and CDR2 is FYNNEI. Trimming stripped 6 bases from V and 5 bases from J, with 13 bases between. The CDR3 sequence is 13 residues long.

CDR3 protein: CASRYNTEAFF. CDR3 coding DNA: TGTGCCAGCAGATACAACACTGAAGCTTTCTTT. The chain couples TRBV2 to TRBJ1-1; D gene ambiguous. The CDR3 length is 11 residues. Trimming removed 6 bases from V and 2 bases from J, with 4 bases in between. Germline assignment: CDR1 SNHLY and CDR2 FYNNEI.

V and J are TRBV4-1 and TRBJ1-5; no reliable D call. Trimming removed 1 base at V and 5 bases at J, with 12 bases between. The CDR3 extends over 15 amino acids. Germline V gene sequence: CDR1 MGHRA, CDR2 YSYEKL. The chain's CDR3 is CASSQGRAEDQPQHF. In nucleotides, the CDR3 is TGCGCCAGCAGCCAAGGCCGGGCCGAGGATCAGCCCCAGCATTTT.

The CDR3 reads CASSFTGTGTYGYTF. The CDR3 DNA reads as TGTGCCAGCAGTTTCACCGGGACAGGGACCTATGGCTACACCTTC. V usage is TRBV27 and J usage is TRBJ1-2; TRBD1 matches at 9 bases. After removal of 3 bases from V and 4 bases from J, the junction contained 6 bases not matched to a gene. The germline gives CDR1 MNHEY, CDR2 SMNVEV (reference sequence). The CDR3 loop spans 15 amino acids.

V usage is TRBV2 and J usage is TRBJ2-5, with TRBD1 matching over 7 bases. Germline values: CDR1 SNHLY, CDR2 FYNNEI. Trimming took 6 bases from V and 1 from J; bases not matched to a gene: 8. The CDR3 runs 15 residues. CDR3 region: CASSYPGTVQETQYF. Written as DNA, the CDR3 is TGTGCCAGCAGCTACCCTGGGACAGTCCAAGAGACCCAGTACTTC.

V gene TRBV30 combines with J gene TRBJ1-2; D ambiguous. There are 13 residues in the CDR3. The germline V and J ends were trimmed by 2 bases and 8 bases, with 15 bases remaining between them. From germline, CDR1 is GTSNPN and CDR2 SVGIG (reference sequence). CDR3 DNA sequence: TGTGCCTGGAGTCGAGGGCGAGGTAGGGGCTACACCTTC. It encodes CAWSRGRGRGYTF.

The CDR3 loop is CACRTQVNYGYTF. The CDR3 coding sequence is TGTGCCTGCAGAACACAGGTTAACTATGGCTACACCTTC. The chain combines TRBV30 with TRBJ1-2, with a tentative D call TRBD1 (5 bases). Germline CDR1 is GTSNPN and CDR2 is SVGIG (reference sequence). The CDR3 loop spans 13 amino acids. The ends were cut back, 6 bases at V and 1 base at J, with 12 bases in the middle.

There are a few counts of this clone. The genes are TRBV5-8 and TRBJ2-3, with TRBD2 matching over 9 bases. Germline V gene sequence: CDR1 SGHTS, CDR2 YDEGEE. This CDR3 contains 16 residues. V shed 4 bases and J 5 bases; nucleotides not matched to a gene: 11. The CDR3 loop reads CASSTLAGDKEDTQYF. The CDR3 DNA reads as TGTGCCAGCAGCACTTTAGCGGGAGATAAGGAAGATACGCAGTATTTT.

The chain carries TRBV7-9 and TRBJ2-7; TRBD2 aligns across 14 bases. V trimming: 3 bases; J trimming: 6 bases; junction bases outside the gene matches: 10. CDR3 length: 17 amino acids. Germline assignment: CDR1 SEHNR and CDR2 FQNEAQ (reference sequence). CDR3 amino acids: CASSFYPGLAGGSEQYF. The DNA for the CDR3 is TGTGCCAGCAGCTTTTATCCTGGACTAGCGGGAGGTAGCGAGCAGTACTTC.

The chain links TRBV15 to TRBJ1-1; D is undetermined. The CDR3 runs 12 residues. CDR1 and CDR2 (germline): LNHNV, YYDKDF (reference sequence). V dropped 5 bases and J dropped 4 bases, with 8 bases sitting between them. The chain's CDR3 is CATSRTRTEAFF. The CDR3 DNA is TGTGCCACCAGCCGGACTCGCACTGAAGCTTTCTTT. The whole variable domain, filled in from reference TRBV15 and TRBJ1-1, reads DAMVIQNPRYQVTQFGKPVTLSCSQTLNHNVMYWYQQKSSQAPKLLFHYYDKDFNNEADTPDNFQSRRPNTSFCFLDIRSPGLGDTAMYLCATSRTRTEAFFGQGTRLTVV.

This CDR3 reads CASSLEFGRTYEQYF. The CDR3, as DNA: TGCGCCAGCAGCTTGGAGTTCGGGAGGACCTACGAGCAGTACTTC. The rearrangement uses TRBV5-1 and TRBJ2-7, with TRBD2 matching 7 bases. Germline V gene lookup returns CDR1 SGHRS and CDR2 YFSETQ. The CDR3 loop spans 15 amino acids. J lost 2 bases, V lost 0 bases, and 5 bases had no gene match.

In its sample, this clone was seen once. This chain uses TRBV5-4 with TRBJ2-7; TRBD2 is a possible D gene (6 bases). Germline-derived CDR1 and CDR2 are SGHNT and YYREEE (reference sequence). This CDR3 has 15 amino acids. V was trimmed by 0 bases and J by 2 bases, leaving 12 bases between them. This CDR3 reads CASSLEGTGTYEQYF. The CDR3 nucleotides read TGTGCCAGCAGCTTGGAAGGGACTGGTACCTACGAGCAGTACTTC.

The chain carries TRBV11-2 and TRBJ2-3, with a weak D call TRBD2 (6 bases). Per the germline V gene, CDR1 is SGHAT and CDR2 is FQNNGV. The CDR3 sequence is 11 residues long. The V gene lost 8 bases and the J gene lost 6 bases, with 9 bases spanning the gap. The CDR3 sequence is CASGEADTQYF. CDR3 DNA sequence: TGTGCCAGCGGGGAGGCGGATACGCAGTATTTT.

The chain joins TRBV5-1 to TRBJ2-1, with 7 bases fitting TRBD2. CDR1 is SGHRS, CDR2 YFSETQ, per germline. V was clipped by 2 bases and J by 1 base; unmatched bases: 6. This CDR3 spans 16 amino acids. The CDR3 DNA reads as TGCGCCAGCAGCTTACCTAGCGGTTTATCCTACAATGAGCAGTTCTTC. It yields the protein CASSLPSGLSYNEQFF. Variable domain in full (rest from reference TRBV5-1 and TRBJ2-1): KAGVTQTPRYLIKTRGQQVTLSCSPISGHRSVSWYQQTPGQGLQFLFEYFSETQRNKGNFPGRFSGRQFSNSRSEMNVSTLELGDSALYLCASSLPSGLSYNEQFFGPGTRLTVL.

The rearrangement uses TRBV11-2 and TRBJ2-5; 12 bases are a match to TRBD1. This CDR3 comprises 13 residues. V gave up 1 base and J gave up 12 bases; unmatched junction bases: 3. Germline lookup yields CDR1 SGHAT and CDR2 FQNNGV. The CDR3 spells CASSLGDRGREYF. The CDR3 bases are TGTGCCAGCAGCTTAGGGGACAGGGGGCGGGAGTACTTC.

A few counts support this clone. This rearrangement joins TRBV5-1 to TRBJ1-2; D remains unclear. V was shortened by 7 bases and J by 4 bases, with 20 bases between the two germline ends. This CDR3 spans 15 amino acids. CDR1 is SGHRS, CDR2 YFSETQ, per germline. The CDR3 loop is CASRHHLLRTYGYTF. The CDR3, as DNA: TGCGCCAGCCGACACCACCTCTTGAGGACCTATGGCTACACCTTC.

A single count supports this clone. The J gene is TRBJ1-5, the V gene TRBV28; 10 nucleotides line up with TRBD1. The germline V gene has CDR1 MDHEN and CDR2 SYDVKM. CDR3 length: 16 amino acids. V was pared by 6 bases and J by 7 bases, with 12 bases of the junction left unmatched. The CDR3 here is CASSPPGQGMGQPQHF. The CDR3 DNA reads TGTGCCAGCAGCCCACCGGGACAGGGGATGGGACAGCCCCAGCATTTT.

The V call is TRBV5-1, the J call TRBJ2-3; TRBD2 matches at 9 bases. This CDR3 is built from 16 residues. Germline loops: CDR1 SGHRS, CDR2 YFSETQ. V lost 1 base to trimming and J lost 3 bases; unmatched junction nucleotides: 6. As DNA, the CDR3 is TGCGCCAGCAGCTTGTCTCTAGCGGGGCCTACAGATACGCAGTATTTT. It yields the protein CASSLSLAGPTDTQYF.

This rearrangement joins TRBV18 to TRBJ1-5; 7 bases match TRBD1. Per germline, CDR1 KGHSH and CDR2 LQKENI. The CDR3 has 14 residues. Unmatched junction bases numbered 4, after V lost 3 bases and J lost 5 bases. Here the CDR3 DNA reads TGTGCCAGCTCACCCGGGACAGCTTATCAGCCCCAGCATTTT. This sequence encodes CASSPGTAYQPQHF.

The chain is built from TRBV7-8 and TRBJ1-6; D is undetermined. This CDR3 has 15 residues. Germline CDR1 reads SGHVS; CDR2 reads FQNEAQ. Trimming left V 1 base short and J 0 bases short, with 4 bases between. The CDR3 DNA is TGTGCCAGCAGCTTAGAGGGCTCCTATAATTCACCCCTCCACTTT. Its protein is CASSLEGSYNSPLHF.

V and J are TRBV10-1 and TRBJ2-1, with TRBD1 matching over 8 bases. The V gene's germline CDR1 is WNHNN and CDR2 SYGVQD (reference sequence). J was trimmed by 12 bases and V by 3 bases; bases with no gene match: 10. The CDR3 spans 14 residues. The CDR3 loop is CASSDTGGTGRQFF. The CDR3 nucleotides read TGCGCCAGCAGTGACACAGGGGGGACAGGCAGGCAGTTCTTC.

The CDR3 region has the DNA TGCAGCGTTGCCCCGGGACTAGCGTCAGATACGCAGTATTTT. This encodes CSVAPGLASDTQYF. The chain is built from TRBV29-1 and TRBJ2-3; 10 bases align to TRBD2. Germline CDR1 and CDR2: SQVTM and ANQGSEA. The CDR3 is 14 residues long. The J segment lost 4 bases and the V segment lost 4 bases, leaving 5 bases of the junction unmatched.

This chain connects TRBV5-6 to TRBJ2-1, with D maybe TRBD2 (5 bases). CDR1 and CDR2 (germline): SGHDT, YYEEEE. V lost 4 bases to trimming and J lost 9 bases, with 14 bases between them. This CDR3 has 13 residues. The CDR3 DNA sequence: TGTGCCAGCAGCCCGACTGGGAGCAGTGAGCAGTTCTTC. As protein: CASSPTGSSEQFF. The complete variable domain, with remaining parts taken from reference TRBV5-6 and TRBJ2-1, reads DAGVTQSPTHLIKTRGQQVTLRCSPKSGHDTVSWYQQALGQGPQFIFQYYEEEERQRGNFPDRFSGHQFPNYSSELNVNALLLGDSALYLCASSPTGSSEQFFGPGTRLTVL.